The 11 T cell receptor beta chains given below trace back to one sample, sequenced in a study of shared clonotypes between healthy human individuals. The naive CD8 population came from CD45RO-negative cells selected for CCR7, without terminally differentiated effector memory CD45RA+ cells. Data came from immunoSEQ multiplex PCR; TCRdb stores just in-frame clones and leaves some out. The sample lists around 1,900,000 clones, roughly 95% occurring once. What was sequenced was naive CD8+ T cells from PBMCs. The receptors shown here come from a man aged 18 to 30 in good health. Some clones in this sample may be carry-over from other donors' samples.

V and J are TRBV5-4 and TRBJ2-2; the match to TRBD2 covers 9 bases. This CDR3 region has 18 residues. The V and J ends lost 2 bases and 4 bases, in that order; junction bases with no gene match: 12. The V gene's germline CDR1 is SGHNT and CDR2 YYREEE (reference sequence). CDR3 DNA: TGTGCCAGCAGCTTCCCCGGGGTAGCGGGAGTGAGCACCGGGGAGCTGTTTTTT. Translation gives CASSFPGVAGVSTGELFF. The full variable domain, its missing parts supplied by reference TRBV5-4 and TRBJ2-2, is ETGVTQSPTHLIKTRGQQVTLRCSSQSGHNTVSWYQQALGQGPQFIFQYYREEENGRGNFPPRFSGLQFPNYSSELNVNALELDDSALYLCASSFPGVAGVSTGELFFGEGSRLTVL.

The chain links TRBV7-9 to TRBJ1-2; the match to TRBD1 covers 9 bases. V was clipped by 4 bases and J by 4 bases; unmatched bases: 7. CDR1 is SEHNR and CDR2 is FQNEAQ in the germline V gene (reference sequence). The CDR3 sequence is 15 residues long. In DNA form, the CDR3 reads TGTGCCAGCAGCTCAGGGACAGGGTCTACCTATGGCTACACCTTC. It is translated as CASSSGTGSTYGYTF.

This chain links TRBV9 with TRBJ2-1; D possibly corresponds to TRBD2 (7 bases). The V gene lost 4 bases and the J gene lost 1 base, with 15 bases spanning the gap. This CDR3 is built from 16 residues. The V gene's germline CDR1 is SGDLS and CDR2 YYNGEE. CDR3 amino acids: CASSPPRGASYNEQFF. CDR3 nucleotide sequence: TGTGCCAGCAGCCCTCCTCGGGGGGCTTCCTACAATGAGCAGTTCTTC.

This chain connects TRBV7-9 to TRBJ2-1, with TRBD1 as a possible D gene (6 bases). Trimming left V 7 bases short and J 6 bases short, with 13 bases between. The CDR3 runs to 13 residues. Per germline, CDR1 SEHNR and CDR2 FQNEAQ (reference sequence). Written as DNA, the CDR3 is TGTGCCAGCACCTCAGGGGTCTCCAATGAGCAGTTCTTC. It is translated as CASTSGVSNEQFF.

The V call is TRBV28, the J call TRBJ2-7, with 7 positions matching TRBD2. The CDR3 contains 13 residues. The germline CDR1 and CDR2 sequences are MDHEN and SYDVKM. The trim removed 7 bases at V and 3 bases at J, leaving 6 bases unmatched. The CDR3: CASNEAGNYEQYF. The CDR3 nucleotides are TGTGCCAGCAATGAAGCGGGGAACTACGAGCAGTACTTC. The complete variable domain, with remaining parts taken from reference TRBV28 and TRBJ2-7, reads DVKVTQSSRYLVKRTGEKVFLECVQDMDHENMFWYRQDPGLGLRLIYFSYDVKMKEKGDIPEGYSVSREKKERFSLILESASTNQTSMYLCASNEAGNYEQYFGPGTRLTVT.

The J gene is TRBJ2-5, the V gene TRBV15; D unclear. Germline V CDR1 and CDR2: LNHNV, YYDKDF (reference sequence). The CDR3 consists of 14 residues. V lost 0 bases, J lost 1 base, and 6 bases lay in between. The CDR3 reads CATSRDRRQETQYF. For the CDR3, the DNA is TGTGCCACCAGCAGAGATAGGCGCCAAGAGACCCAGTACTTC.

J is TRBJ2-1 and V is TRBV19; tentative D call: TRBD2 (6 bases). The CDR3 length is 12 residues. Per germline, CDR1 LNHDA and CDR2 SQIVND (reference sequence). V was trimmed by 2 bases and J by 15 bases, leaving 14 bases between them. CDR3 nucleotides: TGTGCCAGTAGTATACGCGGGGAGGTTCCGTTCTTC. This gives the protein CASSIRGEVPFF.

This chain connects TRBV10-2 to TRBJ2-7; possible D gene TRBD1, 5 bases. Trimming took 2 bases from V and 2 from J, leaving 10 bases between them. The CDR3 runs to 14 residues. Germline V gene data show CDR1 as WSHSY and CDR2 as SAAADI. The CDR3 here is CASSEAGRAYEQYF. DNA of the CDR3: TGCGCCAGCAGTGAGGCAGGGCGCGCCTACGAGCAGTACTTC.

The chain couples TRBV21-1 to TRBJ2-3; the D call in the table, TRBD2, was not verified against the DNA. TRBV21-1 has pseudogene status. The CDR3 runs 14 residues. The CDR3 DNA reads TGTGCCAGCAGCGTTCGGGGTTGCACAGATACGCAGTATTTT. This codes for CASSVRGCTDTQYF.

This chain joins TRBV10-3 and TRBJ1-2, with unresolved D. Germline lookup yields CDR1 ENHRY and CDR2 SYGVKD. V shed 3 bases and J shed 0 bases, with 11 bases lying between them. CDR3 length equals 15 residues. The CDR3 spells CAISDWAGANYGYTF. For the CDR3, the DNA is TGTGCCATCAGTGATTGGGCAGGAGCTAACTATGGCTACACCTTC.

This chain's CDR3 is CASTVKDGAWNTEAFF. The CDR3, as DNA: TGCGCCAGCACAGTTAAGGATGGAGCGTGGAACACTGAAGCTTTCTTT. The chain uses TRBV5-1 and TRBJ1-1; D is ambiguous. The germline V gene encodes CDR1 SGHRS and CDR2 YFSETQ. Trimming took 6 bases from V and 1 from J, leaving 19 bases between them. The CDR3 is made up of 16 amino acids.